The rows below give T cell receptor beta chains drawn from one sample of a study of Ad26.COV2.S vaccination and SARS-CoV-2 variants. Generated by immunoSEQ multiplex PCR, the TCRdb table keeps only in-frame clones and is missing some. The table records about 400,000 clones, approximately 91% of them present only once. The source was peripheral blood, collected in a trial of Ad26.COV2.S vaccine versus placebo. The receptors come from a person between 18 and 65 years old who received the Ad26.COV2.S COVID-19 vaccine or a placebo. The CDR3 runs from the conserved cysteine through the conserved F or W. Fields, in order: D gene, clone size, J gene, V gene, CDR3 protein, CDR3 DNA. The D gene is left open where the match is weak. A clone size is listed for some rows: how often the clone was seen (once, few, many), or a class if it is expanded.

D gene: -
clone size: -
J gene: TRBJ2-3
V gene: TRBV11-2
CDR3 protein: CASSLVAYQGRRTDTQYF
CDR3 DNA: TGTGCCAGCAGTTTGGTTGCGTATCAGGGGCGCCGCACAGATACGCAGTATTTT

D gene: TRBD1
clone size: -
J gene: TRBJ2-2
V gene: TRBV5-1
CDR3 protein: CASSLQPGGAYTGELFF
CDR3 DNA: TGCGCCAGCAGCTTGCAGCCAGGGGGCGCTTACACCGGGGAGCTGTTTTTT

D gene: TRBD2
clone size: -
J gene: TRBJ2-1
V gene: TRBV4-1
CDR3 protein: CASSRALAGGPLNEQFF
CDR3 DNA: TGCGCCAGCAGCCGAGCACTAGCGGGAGGGCCCTTAAATGAGCAGTTCTTC

D gene: TRBD2
clone size: -
J gene: TRBJ2-3
V gene: TRBV20-1
CDR3 protein: CSSGSADTQYF
CDR3 DNA: TGCAGTAGCGGGAGTGCAGATACGCAGTATTTT

D gene: -
clone size: once
J gene: TRBJ2-2
V gene: TRBV3-1/TRBV3-2
CDR3 protein: CASSQEWGGELFF
CDR3 DNA: TGTGCCAGCAGCCAAGAGTGGGGCGGGGAGCTGTTTTTT

D gene: TRBD1
clone size: -
J gene: TRBJ2-5
V gene: TRBV5-1
CDR3 protein: CASSQNRGQETQYF
CDR3 DNA: TGCGCCAGCAGCCAAAACAGGGGCCAAGAGACCCAGTACTTC

D gene: -
clone size: -
J gene: TRBJ1-5
V gene: TRBV24-1
CDR3 protein: CATSDRGVSNQPQHF
CDR3 DNA: TGTGCCACCAGTGATAGAGGGGTTAGCAATCAGCCCCAGCATTTT

D gene: -
clone size: -
J gene: TRBJ2-3
V gene: TRBV3-1/TRBV3-2
CDR3 protein: CASSQGLGTDTQYF
CDR3 DNA: TGTGCCAGCAGCCAAGGCCTAGGCACAGATACGCAGTATTTT

D gene: -
clone size: -
J gene: TRBJ2-3
V gene: TRBV5-4
CDR3 protein: CASSFYVTDTQYF
CDR3 DNA: TGTGCCAGCAGCTTTTATGTTACAGATACGCAGTATTTT

D gene: TRBD1
clone size: once
J gene: TRBJ1-1
V gene: TRBV6-5
CDR3 protein: CASSRTGGYEAFF
CDR3 DNA: TGTGCCAGCAGCCGGACAGGGGGTTATGAAGCTTTCTTT

D gene: -
clone size: -
J gene: TRBJ2-7
V gene: TRBV29-1
CDR3 protein: CSVALDLYEQYF
CDR3 DNA: TGCAGCGTTGCCCTGGACCTCTACGAGCAGTACTTC

D gene: TRBD2
clone size: -
J gene: TRBJ2-2
V gene: TRBV5-4
CDR3 protein: CASSPGLAGARTGELFF
CDR3 DNA: TGTGCCAGCAGCCCGGGACTAGCGGGAGCTCGGACCGGGGAGCTGTTTTTT

D gene: TRBD1
clone size: -
J gene: TRBJ1-5
V gene: TRBV19
CDR3 protein: CASSPQGVNQPQHF
CDR3 DNA: TGTGCCAGTAGTCCACAGGGGGTGAATCAGCCCCAGCATTTT

D gene: -
clone size: -
J gene: TRBJ2-3
V gene: TRBV28
CDR3 protein: CASSRRGFTDTQYF
CDR3 DNA: TGTGCCAGCAGCCGCCGGGGTTTCACAGATACGCAGTATTTT

D gene: -
clone size: -
J gene: TRBJ1-1
V gene: TRBV11-2
CDR3 protein: CASRPGGVPEAFF
CDR3 DNA: TGTGCCAGCAGGCCCGGAGGGGTACCTGAAGCTTTCTTT

D gene: TRBD2
clone size: -
J gene: TRBJ2-1
V gene: TRBV5-1
CDR3 protein: CASSKGLAGNNEQFF
CDR3 DNA: TGCGCCAGCAGCAAGGGACTAGCGGGCAACAATGAGCAGTTCTTC

D gene: -
clone size: -
J gene: TRBJ2-1
V gene: TRBV27
CDR3 protein: CASSFLRYMDEQFF
CDR3 DNA: TGTGCCAGCAGTTTTCTCAGGTATATGGATGAGCAGTTCTTC

D gene: -
clone size: -
J gene: TRBJ2-1
V gene: TRBV19
CDR3 protein: CASSTTRNPSFTGEQFF
CDR3 DNA: TGTGCCAGTAGTACGACCCGAAATCCTTCGTTTACGGGTGAGCAGTTCTTC

D gene: -
clone size: -
J gene: TRBJ1-3
V gene: TRBV13
CDR3 protein: CASSLGLGPGNTIYF
CDR3 DNA: TGTGCCAGCAGCTTAGGCCTAGGCCCAGGAAACACCATATATTTT

D gene: -
clone size: -
J gene: TRBJ2-3
V gene: TRBV11-2
CDR3 protein: CASSIYRVTSTDTQYF
CDR3 DNA: TGTGCCAGCAGCATCTACAGGGTAACGAGCACAGATACGCAGTATTTT

D gene: TRBD2
clone size: -
J gene: TRBJ2-1
V gene: TRBV5-4
CDR3 protein: CASQRGGDNEQFF
CDR3 DNA: TGTGCCAGCCAGCGGGGAGGGGACAATGAGCAGTTCTTC

D gene: -
clone size: -
J gene: TRBJ1-5
V gene: TRBV6-6
CDR3 protein: CASSYGDEWRNQPQHF
CDR3 DNA: TGTGCCAGCAGTTACGGAGATGAATGGCGCAATCAGCCCCAGCATTTT

D gene: -
clone size: few
J gene: TRBJ2-2
V gene: TRBV27
CDR3 protein: CASSLSWVAGELFF
CDR3 DNA: TGTGCCAGCAGTTTATCGTGGGTGGCCGGGGAGCTGTTTTTT

D gene: -
clone size: -
J gene: TRBJ2-7
V gene: TRBV6-5
CDR3 protein: CASSYTAGSYEQYF
CDR3 DNA: TGTGCCAGCAGTTACACTGCGGGCTCCTACGAGCAGTACTTC

D gene: -
clone size: -
J gene: TRBJ2-3
V gene: TRBV2
CDR3 protein: CASTLKWGRTHTDTQYF
CDR3 DNA: TGTGCCAGCACCTTAAAATGGGGACGGACCCACACAGATACGCAGTATTTT

D gene: -
clone size: -
J gene: TRBJ2-3
V gene: TRBV5-1
CDR3 protein: CASSFERTTDTQYF
CDR3 DNA: TGCGCCAGCAGCTTCGAGCGAACCACAGATACGCAGTATTTT

D gene: -
clone size: -
J gene: TRBJ2-4
V gene: TRBV11-2
CDR3 protein: CASSLGFTGPSIQYF
CDR3 DNA: TGTGCCAGCAGCTTAGGGTTTACAGGCCCGAGCATTCAGTACTTC

D gene: TRBD2
clone size: -
J gene: TRBJ2-2
V gene: TRBV9
CDR3 protein: CASSGGEGRNTGELFF
CDR3 DNA: TGTGCCAGCAGCGGTGGGGAGGGAAGGAACACCGGGGAGCTGTTTTTT

D gene: TRBD1
clone size: -
J gene: TRBJ2-3
V gene: TRBV18
CDR3 protein: CASSPGQGYSDTQYF
CDR3 DNA: TGTGCCAGCTCACCGGGACAGGGGTATTCAGATACGCAGTATTTT

D gene: -
clone size: few
J gene: TRBJ2-2
V gene: TRBV3-1/TRBV3-2
CDR3 protein: CASSQDLASGGELFF
CDR3 DNA: TGTGCCAGCAGCCAAGACCTCGCTTCGGGCGGGGAGCTGTTTTTT

D gene: TRBD1
clone size: -
J gene: TRBJ1-1
V gene: TRBV11-3
CDR3 protein: CASSPGGWDIPEAFF
CDR3 DNA: TGTGCCAGCAGCCCAGGGGGGTGGGATATACCTGAAGCTTTCTTT

D gene: TRBD1
clone size: -
J gene: TRBJ2-5
V gene: TRBV9
CDR3 protein: CASSRQGAETQYF
CDR3 DNA: TGTGCCAGCAGTCGTCAGGGGGCAGAGACCCAGTACTTC

D gene: TRBD1
clone size: -
J gene: TRBJ2-2
V gene: TRBV3-1/TRBV3-2
CDR3 protein: CASSQTRTGSTGELFF
CDR3 DNA: TGTGCCAGCAGCCAAACACGGACAGGGAGCACCGGGGAGCTGTTTTTT

D gene: -
clone size: once
J gene: TRBJ2-1
V gene: TRBV9
CDR3 protein: CASSALKGEQFF
CDR3 DNA: TGTGCCAGCAGCGCCCTAAAGGGTGAGCAGTTCTTC

D gene: TRBD1
clone size: -
J gene: TRBJ1-2
V gene: TRBV6-5
CDR3 protein: CASSTGGRGYTF
CDR3 DNA: TGTGCCAGCAGCACAGGGGGCCGCGGCTACACCTTC

D gene: -
clone size: once
J gene: TRBJ2-7
V gene: TRBV5-4
CDR3 protein: CASSPSTGNTYEQYF
CDR3 DNA: TGTGCCAGCAGCCCATCGACCGGAAATACCTACGAGCAGTACTTC

D gene: -
clone size: -
J gene: TRBJ2-1
V gene: TRBV2
CDR3 protein: CASSEGGNEQFF
CDR3 DNA: TGTGCCAGCAGTGAAGGAGGGAATGAGCAGTTCTTC

D gene: TRBD2
clone size: -
J gene: TRBJ2-7
V gene: TRBV4-1
CDR3 protein: CASSQDGGEGSYEQYF
CDR3 DNA: TGCGCCAGCAGCCAAGACGGAGGGGAGGGATCCTACGAGCAGTACTTC

D gene: -
clone size: -
J gene: TRBJ1-1
V gene: TRBV6-5
CDR3 protein: CASTRAGVNTEAFF
CDR3 DNA: TGTGCCAGCACCAGAGCAGGGGTGAACACTGAAGCTTTCTTT

D gene: -
clone size: -
J gene: TRBJ2-1
V gene: TRBV5-4
CDR3 protein: CASSLGAGTYNEQFF
CDR3 DNA: TGTGCCAGCAGCTTGGGGGCGGGCACCTACAATGAGCAGTTCTTC

D gene: TRBD1
clone size: -
J gene: TRBJ2-7
V gene: TRBV6-5
CDR3 protein: CASRVPGQGKNEQYF
CDR3 DNA: TGTGCCAGCAGAGTCCCGGGACAGGGAAAGAATGAGCAGTACTTC

D gene: TRBD1
clone size: -
J gene: TRBJ1-4
V gene: TRBV30
CDR3 protein: CAWSVPGQGGEKLFF
CDR3 DNA: TGTGCCTGGAGTGTACCTGGACAGGGAGGTGAAAAACTGTTTTTT

D gene: -
clone size: -
J gene: TRBJ1-1
V gene: TRBV6-1
CDR3 protein: CASSEQANTEAFF
CDR3 DNA: TGTGCCAGCAGTGAACAGGCAAACACTGAAGCTTTCTTT

D gene: TRBD1
clone size: -
J gene: TRBJ1-1
V gene: TRBV19
CDR3 protein: CASSTRDRDTEAFF
CDR3 DNA: TGTGCCAGTAGTACCCGGGACAGGGACACTGAAGCTTTCTTT

D gene: -
clone size: -
J gene: TRBJ2-7
V gene: TRBV2
CDR3 protein: CASSWDLTYEQYF
CDR3 DNA: TGTGCCAGCAGTTGGGACCTGACCTACGAGCAGTACTTC

D gene: -
clone size: -
J gene: TRBJ2-2
V gene: TRBV27
CDR3 protein: CASSFVVTGELFF
CDR3 DNA: TGTGCCAGCAGTTTTGTAGTAACCGGGGAGCTGTTTTTT

D gene: -
clone size: -
J gene: TRBJ2-7
V gene: TRBV18
CDR3 protein: CASSPLVRKASYEQYF
CDR3 DNA: TGTGCCAGCTCACCACTAGTCAGGAAAGCTTCCTACGAGCAGTACTTC

D gene: -
clone size: -
J gene: TRBJ2-6
V gene: TRBV7-8
CDR3 protein: CASSLPLSGANVLTF
CDR3 DNA: TGTGCCAGCAGCTTACCACTCTCTGGGGCCAACGTCCTGACTTTC